This T cell receptor beta chain was obtained from a study of T cells in narcolepsy. Study background: Enrolled donors included narcolepsy type 1 or type 2 patients and healthy controls.

V lost 0 bases, J lost 9 bases, and 12 bases lay in between. The CDR3 is 15 residues long. The germline CDR1 and CDR2 sequences are SEHNR and FQNEAQ (reference sequence). Study findings and constraints: Reportedly, autoreactive clonotypes were serially detected in patients' blood but not controls'. Some memory CD4+ repertoires had no autoreactive clone sequences. HCRT-specific and TRIB2-specific autoreactive clonotypes appeared among same-patient CSF and blood CD4+ clonotypes.

Of note for this clone: No antigen is known for it.

Libraries were prepared by immunoSEQ multiplex PCR; TCRdb keeps only in-frame clonotypes and omits some of them. The repertoire holds tens of thousands of clones, around 85% seen once, with under 1.5% in the top ten. This chain connects TRBV7-9 to TRBJ1-6; D is ambiguous. Sequenced: CD45RA- memory CD4+ T cells from PBMCs. This sequence was found in a human donor with narcolepsy. The CDR3 DNA is TGTGCCAGCAGCTTAGCGGAGGGCCCCCGTTCACCCCTCCACTTT. Translation: CASSLAEGPRSPLHF.